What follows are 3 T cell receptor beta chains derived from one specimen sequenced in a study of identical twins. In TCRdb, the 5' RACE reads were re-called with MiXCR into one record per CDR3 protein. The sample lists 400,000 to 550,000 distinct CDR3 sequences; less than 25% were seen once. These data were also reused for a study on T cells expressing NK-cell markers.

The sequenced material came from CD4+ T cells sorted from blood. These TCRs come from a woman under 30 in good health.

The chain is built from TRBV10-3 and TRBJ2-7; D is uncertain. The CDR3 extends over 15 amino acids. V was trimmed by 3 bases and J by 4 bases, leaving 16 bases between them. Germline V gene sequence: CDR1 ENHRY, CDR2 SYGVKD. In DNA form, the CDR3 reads TGTGCCATCAGTGATGGGCCCACACCATCGTACGAGCAGTACTTC. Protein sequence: CAISDGPTPSYEQYF.

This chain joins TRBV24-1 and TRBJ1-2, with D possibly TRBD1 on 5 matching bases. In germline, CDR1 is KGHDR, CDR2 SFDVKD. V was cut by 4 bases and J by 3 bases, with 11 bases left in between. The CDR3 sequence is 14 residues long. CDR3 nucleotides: TGTGCCACCAGTGACCGGGGCCGATACTATGGCTACACCTTC. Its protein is CATSDRGRYYGYTF.

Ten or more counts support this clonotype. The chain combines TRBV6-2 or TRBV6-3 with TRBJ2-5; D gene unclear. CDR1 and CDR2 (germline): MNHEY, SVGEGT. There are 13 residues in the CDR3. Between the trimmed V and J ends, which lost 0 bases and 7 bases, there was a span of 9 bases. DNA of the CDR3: TGTGCCAGCAGTTACTCGGACCAGCGGACCCAGTACTTC. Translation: CASSYSDQRTQYF.